The entry that follows covers one T cell receptor (beta chain) sequence. This entry comes from a study of technical replicates of blood from a few donors. V was cut by 4 bases and J by 0 bases, with 7 bases left in between. Germline V gene data show CDR1 as MDHEN and CDR2 as SYDVKM. There are 14 residues in the CDR3. Only in-frame clones appear in the TCRdb table, and some are missing; sequencing was by immunoSEQ multiplex PCR. The sample lists about 72,000 clones; approximately 92% were seen once. This TCR was recovered from a human donor in good health. This chain links TRBV28 with TRBJ1-3; D uncertain. Sequencing was carried out using T cells isolated from PBMCs. CDR3 region: CASSWPPSGNTIYF. In nucleotides, the CDR3 is TGTGCCAGCAGTTGGCCACCCTCTGGAAACACCATATATTTT.